One and the same sample provided the 28 T cell receptor beta chains below, sequenced in a study of T cells after yellow fever vaccination. TCRdb processed the 5' RACE reads anew with MiXCR; each CDR3 protein has one entry. The data contain 360,000 or so distinct CDR3 sequences, around a tenth of them singletons. The source was PBMCs, collected on the day of the first yellow fever vaccination. The receptors derive from a young man who received the YFV17D yellow fever vaccine.

The gene calls are TRBV5-1 and TRBJ2-7, with 7 bases that match TRBD1. CDR1 and CDR2 (germline): SGHRS, YFSETQ. Trimming at V came to 4 bases and at J to 1 base, leaving 8 bases not matched to a gene. The CDR3 has 15 residues. The CDR3 region has the DNA TGCGCCAGCAGCACCAACTCCAGGGGGTCCTACGAGCAGTACTTC. Amino acids: CASSTNSRGSYEQYF.

This clonotype occurred a few times. The V and J genes are TRBV28 and TRBJ1-3, with 8 positions matching TRBD1. The CDR3 loop spans 14 amino acids. Germline CDR1 reads MDHEN; CDR2 reads SYDVKM. V dropped 5 bases and J dropped 3; count of bases not matched to a gene: 3. The CDR3 DNA reads as TGTGCCAGCAGTACAGGGGGTGATGGAAACACCATATATTTT. Protein sequence: CASSTGGDGNTIYF.

Only one count was recorded for this clonotype. The chain couples TRBV6-2 or TRBV6-3 to TRBJ2-1, with TRBD1 identical over 7 bases. Losses at the gene ends were 5 bases for V and 0 bases for J; bases not matched to a gene: 7. CDR1 is MNHEY, CDR2 SVGEGT, per germline. The CDR3 extends over 16 amino acids. The CDR3 DNA sequence: TGTGCCAGCAGTGTCAGGGGGTTGAGCTCCTACAATGAGCAGTTCTTC. This sequence encodes CASSVRGLSSYNEQFF.

This clonotype was seen a handful of times. The chain employs TRBV12-3 or TRBV12-4 and TRBJ1-5; TRBD1 is a possible D gene (6 bases). V was shortened by 3 bases and J by 7 bases, with 10 bases between the two germline ends. The CDR3 is 13 residues long. The CDR3 DNA is TGTGCCAGCAGTTTTCTCCAGGGGCAGCCCCAGCATTTT. Translated, it gives CASSFLQGQPQHF.

J is TRBJ1-1 and V is TRBV10-2; D call uncertain. CDR3 length equals 14 residues. CDR1 is WSHSY, CDR2 SAAADI, per germline. V was pared by 4 bases and J by 1 base, with 10 bases between. The CDR3 DNA is TGCGCCAGCAGTGCGGCAGGCAGGAACACTGAAGCTTTCTTT. Its translation is CASSAAGRNTEAFF.

The sample holds a few counts of this clonotype. The V call is TRBV4-3, the J call TRBJ2-2, with TRBD2 as a possible D gene (7 bases). Germline CDR1 LGHNA, CDR2 YSLEER. V lost 0 bases and J 6 bases, leaving 20 bases between the germline ends. There are 18 residues in the CDR3. CDR3 sequence (DNA): TGCGCCAGCAGCCAAGAACGGGGGGCGGGGGTTGAGTCCGGGGAGCTGTTTTTT. As protein: CASSQERGAGVESGELFF.

This chain uses TRBV11-2 with TRBJ1-3; possibly TRBD1 for D (6 bases). Germline loops: CDR1 SGHAT, CDR2 FQNNGV. V lost 2 bases, J lost 2 bases, and 16 bases lay in between. The CDR3 has 17 residues. The CDR3 protein is CASSLPAGGKAGNTIYF. DNA for the CDR3: TGTGCCAGCAGCTTACCCGCCGGGGGCAAAGCTGGAAACACCATATATTTT. The whole variable domain, remainder taken from reference TRBV11-2 and TRBJ1-3, is EAGVAQSPRYKIIEKRQSVAFWCNPISGHATLYWYQQILGQGPKLLIQFQNNGVVDDSQLPKDRFSAERLKGVDSTLKIQPAKLEDSAVYLCASSLPAGGKAGNTIYFGEGSWLTVV.

V and J are TRBV20-1 and TRBJ2-5; 9 bases are a match to TRBD1. CDR1 and CDR2 from the germline V gene are DFQATT and SNEGSKA (reference sequence). The CDR3 sequence is 13 residues long. J lost 5 bases, V lost 3 bases, and 4 bases had no gene match. DNA of the CDR3: TGCAGTGCTAGGGGGACAGGGAAGGAGACCCAGTACTTC. Its protein is CSARGTGKETQYF.

The chain links TRBV20-1 to TRBJ2-5, with TRBD2 matching over 7 bases. J was trimmed by 5 bases and V by 1 base; bases with no gene match: 4. The CDR3 spans 13 residues. Per the germline V gene, CDR1 is DFQATT and CDR2 is SNEGSKA (reference sequence). The CDR3 region has the DNA TGCAGTGCTAGAGCGGGGGAGGGGGAGACCCAGTACTTC. Protein: CSARAGEGETQYF.

V and J are TRBV10-3 and TRBJ2-2; no clear D. Germline loops: CDR1 ENHRY, CDR2 SYGVKD. V gave up 4 bases and J gave up 1 base, with 4 bases separating them. This CDR3 has 13 residues. In nucleotides, the CDR3 is TGTGCCATCAGTGGGGGGAACACCGGGGAGCTGTTTTTT. Translating gives CAISGGNTGELFF.

J is TRBJ1-4 and V is TRBV7-3, with 9 nucleotides matching TRBD1. Germline CDR1 and CDR2: SGHTA and FQGTGA. V shed 0 bases and J 7 bases; nucleotides not matched to a gene: 3. This CDR3 has 15 residues. CDR3: CASSLTGQGSEKLFF. The CDR3 nucleotides read TGTGCCAGCAGCTTAACGGGACAGGGTAGTGAAAAACTGTTTTTT.

This chain connects TRBV18 to TRBJ2-7; D possibly corresponds to TRBD2 (5 bases). The CDR3 is made up of 13 amino acids. Trimming removed 2 bases from V and 6 bases from J, with 11 bases in between. Looked up from germline, CDR1 is KGHSH and CDR2 is LQKENI. In nucleotides, the CDR3 is TGTGCCAGCTCACCAACGGGGAAGCCCGAGCAGTACTTC. It encodes CASSPTGKPEQYF.

The chain has TRBV6-1 and TRBJ2-3; D remains unclear. The CDR3 is made up of 13 amino acids. Germline lookup yields CDR1 MNHNS and CDR2 SASEGT. Trimming removed 7 bases at V and 3 bases at J, with 11 bases between. The CDR3 reads CASIGLYTDTQYF. CDR3 DNA: TGTGCCAGCATAGGGTTATATACAGATACGCAGTATTTT.

V usage is TRBV21-1 and J usage is TRBJ2-1; TRBD2 is taken as the D call from the table, unchecked against the DNA. TRBV21-1 is a known pseudogene. The CDR3 extends over 16 amino acids. The CDR3 sequence is CASTSMRTPFYNEQFF. CDR3 DNA sequence: TGTGCCAGCACCTCAATGAGGACTCCCTTCTACAATGAGCAGTTCTTC.

This clonotype was detected a few times. The gene calls are TRBV7-8 and TRBJ2-7, with D unresolved. The CDR3 is 14 residues long. Trimming took off 0 bases at V and 5 bases at J, with 11 bases between the two ends. Germline V gene lookup returns CDR1 SGHVS and CDR2 FQNEAQ. CDR3 bases: TGTGCCAGCAGCTTAGCAAGGCTACTTAACGAGCAGTACTTC. Protein product: CASSLARLLNEQYF.

This rearrangement joins TRBV7-9 to TRBJ1-5; D call uncertain. Germline lookup yields CDR1 SEHNR and CDR2 FQNEAQ (reference sequence). V shed 2 bases and J shed 10 bases, with 12 bases lying between them. This CDR3 has 13 amino acids. The CDR3 reads CASSLLDEVPQHF. In nucleotides, the CDR3 is TGTGCCAGCAGCTTACTCGACGAGGTACCCCAGCATTTT.

This clonotype has more than one count but fewer than ten. The chain couples TRBV5-1 to TRBJ1-1, with D possibly TRBD1 on 6 matching bases. Germline V CDR1 and CDR2: SGHRS, YFSETQ. V lost 5 bases and J 1 base, leaving 15 bases between the germline ends. The CDR3 consists of 15 residues. The CDR3 region has the DNA TGCGCCAGCAGACAAACAGGGACCCCGAACACTGAAGCTTTCTTT. This encodes CASRQTGTPNTEAFF.

V gene TRBV6-1 combines with J gene TRBJ2-2, with 9 bases identical to TRBD2. V shed 5 bases and J 0 bases; nucleotides not matched to a gene: 7. CDR3 length equals 17 residues. Per germline, CDR1 MNHNS and CDR2 SASEGT. Here the CDR3 reads CASSRNAGGANTGELFF. DNA of the CDR3: TGTGCCAGCAGTCGGAATGCGGGGGGGGCGAACACCGGGGAGCTGTTTTTT.

This clonotype came up a few times. This rearrangement joins TRBV2 to TRBJ1-4; 7 positions agree with TRBD1. The ends lost 0 bases at V and 6 bases at J; junction bases unmatched: 4. Germline V gene lookup returns CDR1 SNHLY and CDR2 FYNNEI. The CDR3 runs 15 residues. CDR3 DNA: TGTGCCAGCAGTGAAGCAGGAGGGGGCTATGAAAAACTGTTTTTT. This encodes CASSEAGGGYEKLFF.

In this sample, this clonotype turned up a few times. The chain combines TRBV5-1 with TRBJ2-2, with 8 bases matching TRBD1. The CDR3 length is 16 residues. The germline CDR1 and CDR2 sequences are SGHRS and YFSETQ. The trim removed 4 bases at V and 6 bases at J, leaving 11 bases unmatched. This CDR3 reads CASSPGTGPSAGELFF. The CDR3, as DNA: TGCGCCAGCAGCCCAGGGACAGGACCGTCGGCCGGGGAGCTGTTTTTT.

This clonotype was found many times. This chain uses TRBV7-2 with TRBJ2-3, with 9 bases matching TRBD2. V lost 1 base and J lost 8; bases outside the gene matches: 13. CDR3 size: 17 residues. CDR1 and CDR2 from the germline V gene are SGHTA and FQGNSA. CDR3 coding DNA: TGTGCCAGCAGCTTAGGCGCTAGCGGGGACGGGCGGAGTACGCAGTATTTT. This codes for CASSLGASGDGRSTQYF.

This clonotype was detected ten times or more. This sequence joins TRBV20-1 and TRBJ2-5; no reliable D call. Looked up from germline, CDR1 is DFQATT and CDR2 is SNEGSKA (reference sequence). This CDR3 is built from 12 residues. Trimming took off 4 bases at V and 3 bases at J, with 9 bases between the two ends. CDR3 DNA sequence: TGCAGTGCTACGTGGGTTGAAGAGACCCAGTACTTC. Amino acid sequence: CSATWVEETQYF.

This clonotype appeared a few times. The chain links TRBV7-2 to TRBJ1-2; D ambiguous. This CDR3 has 15 residues. Trimming shortened V by 1 base and J by 5 bases, and 14 bases separated the two germline ends. Germline V gives CDR1 SGHTA, CDR2 FQGNSA. This CDR3 is CASSLVGWGGYGYTF. The CDR3 nucleotides are TGTGCCAGCAGCTTAGTTGGCTGGGGTGGGTATGGCTACACCTTC.

The chain recombines TRBV3-1 with TRBJ2-7; possible D gene TRBD2, 5 bases. The CDR3 runs to 18 residues. Between the trimmed V and J ends, which lost 1 base and 5 bases, there was a span of 24 bases. Germline CDR1 is LGHDT and CDR2 is YNNKEL (reference sequence). CDR3 sequence (DNA): TGTGCCAGCAGCCAAGTTACTTCAATAGCGAAGTTCAGCCACGAGCAGTACGTC. The encoded protein is CASSQVTSIAKFSHEQYV.

A few counts support this clonotype. The chain carries TRBV20-1 and TRBJ1-6, with TRBD1 matching over 8 bases. V was clipped by 8 bases and J by 9 bases; unmatched bases: 18. Germline loops: CDR1 DFQATT, CDR2 SNEGSKA (reference sequence). This CDR3 is 16 amino acids long. The chain's CDR3 is CSLAGTGDNLRSPLHF. The CDR3 DNA reads TGCAGTCTTGCCGGGACAGGCGACAACTTGCGTTCACCCCTCCACTTT.

This clonotype was recorded at least ten times. This chain connects TRBV5-1 to TRBJ1-2; tentative D call: TRBD1 (5 bases). The ends were cut back, 5 bases at V and 8 bases at J, with 16 bases in the middle. CDR1 SGHRS and CDR2 YFSETQ come from the germline V gene. CDR3 length equals 13 residues. The CDR3 loop reads CASSLRDPEGYTF. The CDR3 DNA reads as TGCGCCAGCAGTCTGCGGGACCCGGAGGGCTACACCTTC.

The rearrangement joins TRBV9 to TRBJ1-2, with D possibly TRBD1 on 5 matching bases. CDR1 and CDR2 from the germline V gene are SGDLS and YYNGEE. The V end lost 0 bases, the J end lost 2 bases, and 14 bases lay between the germline ends. The CDR3 has 16 amino acids. CDR3 in amino acids: CASSVGTRQLNYGYTF. CDR3 nucleotide sequence: TGTGCCAGCAGCGTAGGAACGAGACAGCTGAACTATGGCTACACCTTC.

This clonotype was seen ten or more times. The chain combines TRBV29-1 with TRBJ1-1; 7 bases fit TRBD1. V trimming: 7 bases; J trimming: 7 bases; junction bases outside the gene matches: 6. Per germline, CDR1 SQVTM and CDR2 ANQGSEA. The CDR3 runs to 11 residues. CDR3 sequence reads: CSAYRGGEAFF. The CDR3 DNA is TGCAGCGCCTACAGGGGAGGTGAAGCTTTCTTT.